The T cell receptor (beta chain) described here comes from a study of cytomegalovirus exposure and HLA in healthy donors. Broader study findings: Analysis performed later showed TCR beta chains linked to HLA being more clonally expanded than equally common others. The authors enumerated 150 to 200 TCR beta chains as linked to cytomegalovirus.

The CDR3 spans 15 residues. The germline V gene has CDR1 SGHRS and CDR2 YFSETQ. V shed 5 bases and J 1 base; nucleotides not matched to a gene: 5. As for this clone: The antigen is not known.

Primers included in the PCR were 60 Vbeta and 13 Jbeta primers. Profiled with immunoSEQ multiplex PCR; TCRdb holds only in-frame clones, not every one. Its table lists about 130,000 clones. The TCR was taken from a woman aged 60-75 years in good health and CMV-seronegative. Sequencing was carried out using PBMCs. The chain carries TRBV5-1 and TRBJ1-4; 7 bases are a match to TRBD1. CDR3 in DNA: TGCGCCAGCAGTCTCACAGGGGTAACTAATGAAAAACTGTTTTTT. Its translation: CASSLTGVTNEKLFF.